Listed below are T cell receptor beta chains from one sample, sequenced in a study of blood T cell repertoires in COVID-19. Produced via immunoSEQ multiplex PCR; TCRdb's table is partial and in-frame only. The sample lists nearly 300,000 clones, roughly 80% seen once, with over 1.1% in the top ten. Sequenced input: peripheral blood. Receptor source: a human donor with COVID-19, enrolled during active disease. The donor label of this sample is uncertain. Each CDR3 is given with its conserved first and last residue. The order of the fields is V gene, clone size, J gene, D gene, CDR3 DNA, CDR3 protein. A D gene is named only where the DNA matches it firmly. Clone size is not always given. Where it is, it says once, few, many or a class for expanded clones.

V: TRBV30
size: many
J: TRBJ2-7
D: NA
DNA: TGTGCCTGGAGCGGGGGGCCAGGGAACTACGAGCAGTACTTC
CDR3: CAWSGGPGNYEQYF

V: TRBV2
size: once
J: TRBJ2-7
D: NA
DNA: TGTGCCAGCACCAGCTCTGCACCCGGGGGTTACGAGCAGTACTTC
CDR3: CASTSSAPGGYEQYF

V: TRBV30
size: NA
J: TRBJ1-1
D: NA
DNA: TGTGCCTGGAGTGTATCTGCCCCAGGTAAGAACACTGAAGCTTTCTTT
CDR3: CAWSVSAPGKNTEAFF

V: TRBV7-9
size: NA
J: TRBJ1-2
D: TRBD1
DNA: TGTGCCAGCAGCCCAGACAGGGTATCCTATGGCTACACCTTC
CDR3: CASSPDRVSYGYTF

V: TRBV4-3
size: NA
J: TRBJ2-3
D: NA
DNA: TGCGCCAGCAGCCAAGCGGGGGGCACGGGGTGGGCCACAGATACGCAGTATTTT
CDR3: CASSQAGGTGWATDTQYF

V: TRBV27
size: NA
J: TRBJ1-2
D: NA
DNA: TGTGCCAGCAGTCAGGGACCGGACTACGGCTACACCTTC
CDR3: CASSQGPDYGYTF

V: TRBV7-2
size: NA
J: TRBJ1-1
D: NA
DNA: TGTGCCAGCAGCTTAGCGAGGGCAGCCCGGCGGGTGAACACTGAAGCTTTCTTT
CDR3: CASSLARAARRVNTEAFF

V: TRBV6-2/TRBV6-3
size: NA
J: TRBJ1-5
D: NA
DNA: TGTGCCAGCAGCGGGGCAGCTTATAGCAATCAGCCCCAGCATTTT
CDR3: CASSGAAYSNQPQHF

V: TRBV7-9
size: NA
J: TRBJ2-7
D: TRBD1
DNA: TGTGCCAGCAGCCCAAGGGGACAGGGTCCATCCTACGAGCAGTACTTC
CDR3: CASSPRGQGPSYEQYF

V: TRBV28
size: NA
J: TRBJ1-3
D: TRBD1
DNA: TGTGCCAGCCGTACCACAGGGGATGGAAACACCATATATTTT
CDR3: CASRTTGDGNTIYF

V: TRBV19
size: NA
J: TRBJ2-5
D: NA
DNA: TGTGCCAGTAGCCTCCTAGCGAACCAAGAGACCCAGTACTTC
CDR3: CASSLLANQETQYF

V: TRBV6-5
size: NA
J: TRBJ2-7
D: NA
DNA: TGTGCCAGCAGTTCTGGGCGGGGCCCGTACGAGCAGTACTTC
CDR3: CASSSGRGPYEQYF

V: TRBV6-1
size: few
J: TRBJ1-4
D: TRBD1
DNA: TGTGCCAGCAGTGGCCGGGACAGGGTTGTTGAGGCTAATGAAAAACTGTTTTTT
CDR3: CASSGRDRVVEANEKLFF

V: TRBV30
size: NA
J: TRBJ1-2
D: TRBD1
DNA: TGTGCCTGGAGCTTTTCAGGGGGCGGGGAGGTTGGCTACACCTTC
CDR3: CAWSFSGGGEVGYTF

V: TRBV3-1/TRBV3-2
size: NA
J: TRBJ1-2
D: NA
DNA: TGTGCCAGCAGCCTAATTAACTATGGCTACACCTTC
CDR3: CASSLINYGYTF

V: TRBV4-1
size: NA
J: TRBJ1-4
D: NA
DNA: TGCGCCAGCACCCAGATCGGGATCTCGGCTAATGAAAAACTGTTTTTT
CDR3: CASTQIGISANEKLFF

V: TRBV5-1
size: NA
J: TRBJ2-2
D: TRBD1
DNA: TGCGCCAGCAGACCCGGACAGGGGGCTCGGACCGGGGAGCTGTTTTTT
CDR3: CASRPGQGARTGELFF

V: TRBV11-1
size: NA
J: TRBJ2-1
D: NA
DNA: TGTGCCAGCAGCTTAGAGCAGGGTAGAGATGAGCAGTTCTTC
CDR3: CASSLEQGRDEQFF

V: TRBV3-1/TRBV3-2
size: NA
J: TRBJ2-3
D: NA
DNA: TGTGCCAGCAGCCGTAGTAGGGGAGATACGCAGTATTTT
CDR3: CASSRSRGDTQYF

V: TRBV28
size: NA
J: TRBJ1-1
D: NA
DNA: TGTGCCAGCAGTATAACGCTTGGGGCTAACACTGAAGCTTTCTTT
CDR3: CASSITLGANTEAFF

V: TRBV6-5
size: NA
J: TRBJ1-1
D: NA
DNA: TGTGCCAGCAGCCCAGGGGTGACGGCAGAAGCTTTCTTT
CDR3: CASSPGVTAEAFF

V: TRBV10-3
size: few
J: TRBJ1-2
D: NA
DNA: TGTGCCATCAGTGGGGGCAGCTATGGCTACACCTTC
CDR3: CAISGGSYGYTF

V: TRBV11-3
size: NA
J: TRBJ2-1
D: TRBD2
DNA: TGTGCCAGCAGCTCCCGGACTAGCGAGGGTGAGCAGTTCTTC
CDR3: CASSSRTSEGEQFF

V: TRBV27
size: NA
J: TRBJ2-7
D: TRBD1
DNA: TGTGCCAGGGGACAGCCCCTGGAGTACGAGCAGTACTTC
CDR3: CARGQPLEYEQYF

V: TRBV7-2
size: NA
J: TRBJ2-7
D: TRBD2
DNA: TGTGCCAGCGGGGCTAGCGGGACGTTTTTCTACGAGCAGTACTTC
CDR3: CASGASGTFFYEQYF

V: TRBV4-1
size: once
J: TRBJ2-7
D: TRBD1
DNA: TGCGCCAGCAGCCAACTCGACAGGGGCTACGAGCAGTACTTC
CDR3: CASSQLDRGYEQYF

V: TRBV6-6
size: NA
J: TRBJ1-2
D: NA
DNA: TGTGCCAGCAGTTACTCGTTTGCGGACAGCTATGGCTACACCTTC
CDR3: CASSYSFADSYGYTF

V: TRBV5-4
size: NA
J: TRBJ1-6
D: NA
DNA: TGTGCCAGCAGCCAGGACAGCCGTGAAATATCACCCCTCCACTTT
CDR3: CASSQDSREISPLHF

V: TRBV3-1/TRBV3-2
size: NA
J: TRBJ2-2
D: NA
DNA: TGTGCCAGCAGCCACGGGGGTGGAGGCACCGGGGAGCTGTTTTTT
CDR3: CASSHGGGGTGELFF

V: TRBV5-1
size: NA
J: TRBJ2-2
D: NA
DNA: TGCGCCAGCAGCCCCGGAGGGAACACCGGGGAGCTGTTTTTT
CDR3: CASSPGGNTGELFF

V: TRBV10-1
size: NA
J: TRBJ2-1
D: TRBD1
DNA: TGCGCCAGCGCACGACAGGGCTCTCTAGGTTACAATGAGCAGTTCTTC
CDR3: CASARQGSLGYNEQFF

V: TRBV6-1
size: few
J: TRBJ2-3
D: TRBD2
DNA: TGTGCCAGCAGTGCCGTTTTTAGCGGGAGGGCCACAGATACGCAGTATTTT
CDR3: CASSAVFSGRATDTQYF